Listed here are 5 T cell receptor beta chains from one sample, sequenced in a study of neoadjuvant anti-PD-1 for oral cavity cancer. Method: immunoSEQ multiplex PCR; TCRdb's copy keeps in-frame clones and lacks some. Of roughly 68,000 clones listed, roughly nine tenths are singletons. Time point: after neoadjuvant nivolumab, at surgical resection. The sample was PBMCs, taken after nivolumab (anti-PD-1) treatment. Receptors were obtained from a person between 40 and 85 years old with oral cavity squamous cell carcinoma.

This chain links TRBV5-6 with TRBJ2-7; D remains unclear. The V end was cut by 0 bases, the J end by 4 bases, with 14 bases between. CDR3 length equals 15 residues. Germline lookup yields CDR1 SGHDT and CDR2 YYEEEE. CDR3: CASSLGRDLRYEQYF. The CDR3 DNA reads as TGTGCCAGCAGCTTGGGGCGAGATCTCCGTTACGAGCAGTACTTC. The full variable domain, rest sourced from reference TRBV5-6 and TRBJ2-7, is DAGVTQSPTHLIKTRGQQVTLRCSPKSGHDTVSWYQQALGQGPQFIFQYYEEEERQRGNFPDRFSGHQFPNYSSELNVNALLLGDSALYLCASSLGRDLRYEQYFGPGTRLTVT.

In its sample, this clone was seen a few times. CDR3 residues: CASSPVSSGANVLTF. The CDR3 DNA reads as TGTGCCAGCAGCCCCGTTAGCTCTGGGGCCAACGTCCTGACTTTC. The genes are TRBV6-5 and TRBJ2-6; no clear D gene. V dropped 6 bases and J dropped 0 bases, with 9 bases sitting between them. Germline values: CDR1 MNHEY, CDR2 SVGAGI. The CDR3 is 15 amino acids.

This chain connects TRBV27 to TRBJ2-7, with 14 bases fitting TRBD2. The CDR3 has 15 residues. J was trimmed by 3 bases and V by 5 bases; bases with no gene match: 3. Germline CDR1 MNHEY, CDR2 SMNVEV (reference sequence). CDR3 DNA sequence: TGTGCCAGCAGTCCGGGACTAGCGGGAGTCTACGAGCAGTACTTC. Its protein is CASSPGLAGVYEQYF.

The J gene is TRBJ1-6, the V gene TRBV2; D is uncertain. The germline CDR1 and CDR2 sequences are SNHLY and FYNNEI. The CDR3 sequence is 16 residues long. The V and J ends lost 5 bases and 10 bases respectively, with 21 bases between them. CDR3 amino acids: CASSLLEARPHSPLHF. The CDR3 DNA reads TGTGCCAGCAGTCTGTTAGAGGCCAGGCCACACTCACCCCTCCACTTT.

The CDR3 region is CASSPLRTRRDQPQHF. The CDR3 nucleotides read TGTGCCAGCAGCCCACTACGGACAAGGCGCGATCAGCCCCAGCATTTT. The chain has TRBV7-8 and TRBJ1-5, with D maybe TRBD1 (5 bases). Trimming stripped 5 bases from V and 5 bases from J, with 19 bases between. Germline values: CDR1 SGHVS, CDR2 FQNEAQ. This CDR3 region has 16 residues.